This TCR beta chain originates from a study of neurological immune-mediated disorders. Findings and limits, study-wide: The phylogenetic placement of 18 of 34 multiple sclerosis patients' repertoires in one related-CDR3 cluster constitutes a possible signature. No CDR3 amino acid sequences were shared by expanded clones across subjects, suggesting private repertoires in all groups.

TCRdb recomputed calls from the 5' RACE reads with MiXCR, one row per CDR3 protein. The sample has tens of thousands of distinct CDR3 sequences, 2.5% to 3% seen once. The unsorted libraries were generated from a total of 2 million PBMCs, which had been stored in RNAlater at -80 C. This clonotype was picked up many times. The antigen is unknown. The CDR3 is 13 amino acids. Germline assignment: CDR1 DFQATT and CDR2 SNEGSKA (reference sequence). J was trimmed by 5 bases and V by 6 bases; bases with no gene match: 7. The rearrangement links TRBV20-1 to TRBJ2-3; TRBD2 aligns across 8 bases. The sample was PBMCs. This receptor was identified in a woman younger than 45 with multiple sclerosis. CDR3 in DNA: TGCAGTGCGCCCCGGGAGGGCCGAGATACGCAGTATTTT. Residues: CSAPREGRDTQYF.